A selection of T cell receptor beta chains follows, all from one sample in a study of T cell changes during pregnancy in multiple sclerosis. TCRdb keeps only in-frame clones here, not all; method: immunoSEQ multiplex PCR. The data show more than 70,000 clones, about 91% seen once. The sequenced sample was peripheral blood, obtained before pregnancy. These receptor sequences come from a female donor with multiple sclerosis, enrolled in a pregnancy study. The CDR3 runs from the conserved cysteine through the conserved F or W.

TRBV7-2	TRBJ2-4	14	CASSLGGTPNIQYF
TRBV5-1	TRBJ1-2	14	CASSLDRGNYGYTF
TRBV11-3	TRBJ2-7	16	CASSVQGSPKTGEQYF
TRBV11-2	TRBJ2-1	16	CASSPQVTSGSYEQFF
TRBV30	TRBJ1-1	13	CAWSDRVDTEAFF
TRBV18	TRBJ1-1	14	CASSRQGGDTEAFF
TRBV25-1	TRBJ2-3	14	CASSGGPRQDTQYF
TRBV29-1	TRBJ1-1	13	CSVGLGRGTEAFF
TRBV5-4	TRBJ2-5	14	CASASGQHQETQYF
TRBV6-6	TRBJ1-4	15	CASSGPGLNNEKLFF
TRBV5-1	TRBJ1-3	15	CASSLGGTSGNTIYF
TRBV7-6	TRBJ2-7	15	CASSPGTSFTYEQYF
TRBV11-3	TRBJ2-3	16	CASSLPISGSTDTQYF
TRBV18	TRBJ1-6	15	CASSLGRRVDGPLHF
TRBV6-6	TRBJ1-1	14	CASSDDTLNTEAFF
TRBV2	TRBJ2-7	11	CASRGAHEQYF
TRBV30	TRBJ2-7	15	CAWSVRVTSGSEQYF
TRBV28	TRBJ1-5	15	CASSSEQVGDQPQHF
TRBV6-5	TRBJ1-1	12	CASTQGNTEAFF
TRBV19	TRBJ1-5	18	CASRPGQGKGYSNQPQHF
TRBV28	TRBJ1-4	15	CASSETGFVNEKLFF
TRBV4-2	TRBJ2-1	19	CASSPAPLGLAGGSDEQFF
TRBV5-1	TRBJ2-3	14	CASSLPSFRDTQYF
TRBV18	TRBJ2-7	14	CASSPGHSGYEQYF
TRBV7-2	TRBJ2-5	15	CASSFIGVRSETQYF
TRBV19	TRBJ2-3	14	CASSPRGSTDTQYF
TRBV18	TRBJ2-3	15	CASSPIRGSTDTQYF
TRBV27	TRBJ2-7	14	CASSQTGIPYEQYF
TRBV7-3	TRBJ2-2	15	CASSFRQGNTGELFF
TRBV2	TRBJ2-7	20	CASSERNRGQSGRQRGEQYF
TRBV5-5	TRBJ2-3	16	CASRWATSGGTDTQYF
TRBV5-4	TRBJ2-4	13	CATAGGSKNIQYF
TRBV9	TRBJ1-4	15	CASSVDGTGDEKLFF
TRBV25-1	TRBJ1-3	13	CASTRAWGNTIYF
TRBV2	TRBJ2-7	15	CASSTGLAGIYEQYF
TRBV29-1	TRBJ2-1	13	CSVGYRIWNEQFF
TRBV28	TRBJ1-5	13	CASADRGNQPQHF
TRBV18	TRBJ2-1	19	CASSPRNTSWRRSYNEQFF
TRBV30	TRBJ1-1	13	CAWIAKGATEAFF
TRBV6-1	TRBJ2-5	15	CASSTLAGVQETQYF
TRBV7-2	TRBJ2-7	14	CASRTGTWTYEQYF
TRBV7-9	TRBJ2-4	13	CASVDRGGLEQYF
TRBV5-1	TRBJ2-7	13	CASKNQTGTEQYF
TRBV13	TRBJ2-1	17	CASSSTSWGGALDEQFF
TRBV6-5	TRBJ2-3	15	CASSGLAGGGDTQYF
TRBV15	TRBJ2-2	14	CATSPGSYTGELFF
TRBV6-1	TRBJ2-7	14	CASSLRDYAYEQYF
TRBV25-1	TRBJ1-5	13	CASSEYGYQPQHF
TRBV7-3	TRBJ2-7	15	CASSYKDRRPYEQYF